A selection of T cell receptor beta chains follows, all from one sample in a study of Ad26.COV2.S vaccination and SARS-CoV-2 variants. Measured with immunoSEQ multiplex PCR; TCRdb has only the in-frame clones, and not every one. The sample holds about 320,000 clones, approximately 87% seen once. The sample here was peripheral blood, taken in a trial of Ad26.COV2.S vaccine versus placebo. These receptors were taken from a person aged 18 to 65 who received the Ad26.COV2.S COVID-19 vaccine or a placebo. Both conserved end residues are part of each CDR3. D genes are given only for firm matches.

v_call: TRBV7-2
j_call: TRBJ2-7
d_call: .
cdr3_aa: CASGHPKGEEQYF
cdr3_nt: TGTGCCAGCGGCCACCCTAAAGGCGAAGAGCAGTACTTC

v_call: TRBV19
j_call: TRBJ2-2
d_call: .
cdr3_aa: CASSTRPVGGELFF
cdr3_nt: TGTGCCAGTAGTACCCGTCCAGTTGGGGGGGAGCTGTTTTTT

v_call: TRBV5-1
j_call: TRBJ2-7
d_call: TRBD1
cdr3_aa: CASSWGDRETNEQYF
cdr3_nt: TGCGCCAGCAGCTGGGGGGACAGGGAGACTAACGAGCAGTACTTC

v_call: TRBV11-2
j_call: TRBJ1-1
d_call: .
cdr3_aa: CASSSTPSRDTEAFF
cdr3_nt: TGTGCCAGCAGCTCCACACCCTCGCGGGACACTGAAGCTTTCTTT

v_call: TRBV11-3
j_call: TRBJ1-4
d_call: .
cdr3_aa: CASSLQGSSNEKLFF
cdr3_nt: TGTGCCAGCAGCTTACAGGGGTCAAGTAATGAAAAACTGTTTTTT

v_call: TRBV4-1
j_call: TRBJ2-3
d_call: TRBD2
cdr3_aa: CASSLPGGGATDTQYF
cdr3_nt: TGCGCCAGCAGCCTCCCCGGCGGGGGGGCCACAGATACGCAGTATTTT

v_call: TRBV6-2/TRBV6-3
j_call: TRBJ2-7
d_call: .
cdr3_aa: CASSPFLGGDVSYEQYF
cdr3_nt: TGTGCCAGCAGTCCCTTTCTAGGCGGTGACGTCTCCTACGAGCAGTACTTC

v_call: TRBV27
j_call: TRBJ2-7
d_call: .
cdr3_aa: CASSLRVTYEQYF
cdr3_nt: TGTGCCAGCAGTTTAAGGGTGACTTACGAGCAGTACTTC

v_call: TRBV7-9
j_call: TRBJ2-2
d_call: .
cdr3_aa: CASSFYDTGELFF
cdr3_nt: TGTGCCAGCAGCTTCTACGACACCGGGGAGCTGTTTTTT

v_call: TRBV29-1
j_call: TRBJ1-1
d_call: TRBD1
cdr3_aa: CSALPDRGLNTEAFF
cdr3_nt: TGCAGCGCCTTACCGGACAGGGGCTTGAACACTGAAGCTTTCTTT

v_call: TRBV27
j_call: TRBJ2-6
d_call: .
cdr3_aa: CASRPFDGANVLTF
cdr3_nt: TGTGCCAGCAGGCCCTTTGATGGGGCCAACGTCCTGACTTTC

v_call: TRBV5-1
j_call: TRBJ1-2
d_call: .
cdr3_aa: CASSPDQQGYYGYTF
cdr3_nt: TGCGCCAGCAGCCCTGACCAACAGGGTTATTATGGCTACACCTTC

v_call: TRBV4-3
j_call: TRBJ2-3
d_call: .
cdr3_aa: CASSQEMDRDTTDTQYF
cdr3_nt: TGCGCCAGCAGCCAAGAAATGGACCGGGACACCACAGATACGCAGTATTTT

v_call: TRBV5-8
j_call: TRBJ1-5
d_call: TRBD1
cdr3_aa: CATLPGQGTYSNQPQHF
cdr3_nt: TGTGCCACACTACCGGGACAGGGGACTTATAGCAATCAGCCCCAGCATTTT

v_call: TRBV18
j_call: TRBJ1-3
d_call: .
cdr3_aa: CASSPLGHSSGNTIYF
cdr3_nt: TGTGCCAGCTCACCATTAGGACACAGCTCTGGAAACACCATATATTTT

v_call: TRBV7-2
j_call: TRBJ1-1
d_call: .
cdr3_aa: CASSLGGGWTSEAFF
cdr3_nt: TGTGCCAGCAGCTTAGGAGGAGGGTGGACTTCTGAAGCTTTCTTT

v_call: TRBV18
j_call: TRBJ1-3
d_call: TRBD1
cdr3_aa: CASSRDSSGNTIYF
cdr3_nt: TGTGCCAGCTCACGGGACAGCTCAGGAAACACCATATATTTT

v_call: TRBV15
j_call: TRBJ1-1
d_call: .
cdr3_aa: CATSREGRGTEAFF
cdr3_nt: TGTGCCACCAGCAGAGAGGGCAGGGGTACTGAAGCTTTCTTT

v_call: TRBV7-6
j_call: TRBJ2-5
d_call: TRBD1
cdr3_aa: CASSLLRTGGGETQYF
cdr3_nt: TGTGCCAGCAGCTTACTGAGGACAGGAGGTGGGGAGACCCAGTACTTC

v_call: TRBV4-3
j_call: TRBJ2-7
d_call: .
cdr3_aa: CASSRDTLAYEQYF
cdr3_nt: TGCGCCAGCAGCCGGGACACGTTAGCCTACGAGCAGTACTTC

v_call: TRBV30
j_call: TRBJ1-5
d_call: .
cdr3_aa: CAWNHNSNQPQHF
cdr3_nt: TGTGCCTGGAATCATAATAGCAATCAGCCCCAGCATTTT

v_call: TRBV6-5
j_call: TRBJ1-3
d_call: .
cdr3_aa: CASSYSIISGNTIYF
cdr3_nt: TGTGCCAGCAGTTACTCGATCATCTCTGGAAACACCATATATTTT

v_call: TRBV10-3
j_call: TRBJ2-2
d_call: .
cdr3_aa: CAITSTSYTGELFF
cdr3_nt: TGTGCCATCACCTCTACTAGCTACACCGGGGAGCTGTTTTTT

v_call: TRBV4-3
j_call: TRBJ1-3
d_call: .
cdr3_aa: CASSQSPGISGNTIYF
cdr3_nt: TGCGCCAGCAGCCAATCACCGGGGATCTCTGGAAACACCATATATTTT

v_call: TRBV6-2/TRBV6-3
j_call: TRBJ2-5
d_call: .
cdr3_aa: CASSYPQGNPRETQYF
cdr3_nt: TGTGCCAGCAGTTACCCTCAGGGGAATCCGAGAGAGACCCAGTACTTC

v_call: TRBV5-1
j_call: TRBJ1-1
d_call: .
cdr3_aa: CASSLGSNTEAFF
cdr3_nt: TGCGCCAGCAGCTTGGGATCGAACACTGAAGCTTTCTTT

v_call: TRBV5-4
j_call: TRBJ1-5
d_call: .
cdr3_aa: CASSPGTPYSNQPQHF
cdr3_nt: TGTGCCAGCAGCCCAGGGACCCCTTATAGCAATCAGCCCCAGCATTTT

v_call: TRBV7-9
j_call: TRBJ1-1
d_call: TRBD1
cdr3_aa: CASSPPTGWHTEAFF
cdr3_nt: TGTGCCAGCAGCCCGCCGACAGGGTGGCACACTGAAGCTTTCTTT

v_call: TRBV18
j_call: TRBJ1-5
d_call: .
cdr3_aa: CASSIQDSNQPQHF
cdr3_nt: TGTGCCAGCTCCATACAGGATAGTAATCAGCCCCAGCATTTT

v_call: TRBV4-1
j_call: TRBJ1-1
d_call: .
cdr3_aa: CASSQGEYTEAFF
cdr3_nt: TGCGCCAGCAGCCAGGGTGAGTACACTGAAGCTTTCTTT

v_call: TRBV9
j_call: TRBJ1-3
d_call: TRBD1
cdr3_aa: CASSETGSYSGNTIYF
cdr3_nt: TGTGCCAGCAGCGAGACAGGGTCTTACTCTGGAAACACCATATATTTT

v_call: TRBV6-5
j_call: TRBJ2-1
d_call: TRBD1
cdr3_aa: CASSRQTGGMNEQFF
cdr3_nt: TGTGCCAGCAGCCGACAGACAGGGGGCATGAATGAGCAGTTCTTC

v_call: TRBV27
j_call: TRBJ2-3
d_call: .
cdr3_aa: CASSFRYTGFGDTQYF
cdr3_nt: TGTGCCAGCAGTTTTAGGTACACCGGGTTTGGAGATACGCAGTATTTT